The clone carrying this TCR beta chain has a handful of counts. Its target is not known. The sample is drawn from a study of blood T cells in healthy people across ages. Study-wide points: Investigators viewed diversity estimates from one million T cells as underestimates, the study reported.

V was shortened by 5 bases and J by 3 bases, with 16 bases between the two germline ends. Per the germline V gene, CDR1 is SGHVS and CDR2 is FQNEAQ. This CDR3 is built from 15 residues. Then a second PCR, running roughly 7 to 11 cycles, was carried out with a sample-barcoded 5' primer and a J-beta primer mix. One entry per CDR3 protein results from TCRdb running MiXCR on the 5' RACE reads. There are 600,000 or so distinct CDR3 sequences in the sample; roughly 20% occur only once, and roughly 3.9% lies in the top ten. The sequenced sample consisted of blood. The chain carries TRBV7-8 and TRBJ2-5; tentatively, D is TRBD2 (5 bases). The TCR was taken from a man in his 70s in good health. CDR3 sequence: CASSPGGLWEETQYF. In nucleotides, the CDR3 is TGTGCCAGCAGCCCAGGCGGGTTATGGGAAGAGACCCAGTACTTC.